This paragraph covers one TCR beta chain sequence. The sample belongs to a study of shared clonotypes between healthy human individuals. Repertoires were generated with immunoSEQ multiplex PCR, while TCRdb's copy carries only in-frame clones and drops some. The sample holds approximately 2,300,000 clones, around 92% seen once. Between the trimmed V and J ends, which lost 4 bases and 6 bases, there was a span of 21 bases. Germline V lookup: CDR1 SGHRS, CDR2 YFSETQ. The CDR3 consists of 16 residues. The chain joins TRBV5-1 to TRBJ2-3; no definite D call. This receptor was taken from a man between 18 and 29 years old in good health. Some clones in this sample may be carry-over from other donors' samples. The sample was naive CD4+ T cells from PBMCs. Subset reported: CD45RA+ positively selected. CDR3 in amino acids: CASSDPSGSQVDTQYF. The CDR3 DNA follows: TGCGCCAGCAGCGACCCCTCAGGATCCCAGGTGGATACGCAGTATTTT.